The 32 T cell receptor beta chains reported below all come from one sample, sequenced in a study of blood T cell repertoires in COVID-19. Assay used: immunoSEQ multiplex PCR; TCRdb lists only in-frame clones, some missing. The sample has 180,000 or so clones, around 80% seen once. The sequenced sample was peripheral blood. These receptors came from a woman of 80 years or more with active or convalescent COVID-19.

V gene TRBV18 combines with J gene TRBJ2-5; 8 nucleotides align to TRBD1. The CDR3 runs to 15 residues. Germline lookup yields CDR1 KGHSH and CDR2 LQKENI. The ends lost 0 bases at V and 4 bases at J; junction bases unmatched: 4. Here the CDR3 reads CASSPPRQGAETQYF. The CDR3 coding sequence is TGTGCCAGCTCACCACCGAGGCAGGGGGCAGAGACCCAGTACTTC.

This chain joins TRBV4-2 and TRBJ2-3, with D possibly matching TRBD1 (6 bases). CDR3 length equals 15 residues. Germline assignment: CDR1 LGHNA and CDR2 YNFKEQ. The V gene lost 4 bases and the J gene lost 1 base, with 12 bases spanning the gap. The CDR3 region has the DNA TGTGCCAGCAGCCGGTCAGGGGCTGGCACAGATACGCAGTATTTT. It specifies CASSRSGAGTDTQYF.

CDR3 region: CASSQLGSSYNEQFF. CDR3 nucleotide sequence: TGTGCCAGCAGTCAACTAGGGAGCTCCTACAATGAGCAGTTCTTC. The V and J genes are TRBV6-2 or TRBV6-3 and TRBJ2-1, with a tentative D call TRBD2 (5 bases). Germline V gene data show CDR1 as MNHEY and CDR2 as SVGEGT. Deletions cut 5 bases from V and 0 bases from J, with 11 bases between. This CDR3 is built from 15 residues.

The CDR3 sequence is CASSERDISYTF. The CDR3 DNA follows: TGTGCCAGCAGTGAACGGGACATTAGCTACACCTTC. V usage is TRBV6-1 and J usage is TRBJ1-2, with a weak D call TRBD1 (6 bases). CDR1 and CDR2 (germline): MNHNS, SASEGT. The V end was cut by 2 bases, the J end by 9 bases, with 10 bases between. The CDR3 loop spans 12 amino acids.

The chain employs TRBV29-1 and TRBJ2-1; TRBD1 aligns across 8 bases. CDR3 length equals 14 residues. V lost 5 bases and J lost 1; bases outside the gene matches: 4. Germline CDR1 is SQVTM and CDR2 is ANQGSEA. CDR3 nucleotides: TGCAGCGTTCGCGGGACAGGATCCTACAATGAGCAGTTCTTC. Its protein product is CSVRGTGSYNEQFF.

This clone came up once. The chain is built from TRBV30 and TRBJ2-5, with TRBD2 as a possible D gene (7 bases). The CDR3 is made up of 15 amino acids. The V gene's germline CDR1 is GTSNPN and CDR2 SVGIG (reference sequence). V lost 0 bases to trimming and J lost 5 bases, with 16 bases between them. CDR3 nucleotides: TGTGCCTGGAGTGTTGGGGGGGGGCCGGGGGAGACCCAGTACTTC. This gives the protein CAWSVGGGPGETQYF.

This clone was recorded a few times. The genes are TRBV9 and TRBJ2-3, with D unresolved. Trimming removed 3 bases from V and 7 bases from J, with 12 bases in between. Germline V CDR1 and CDR2: SGDLS, YYNGEE. The CDR3 length is 13 residues. The CDR3 sequence is CASSAPSRNTQYF. The DNA for the CDR3 is TGTGCCAGCAGCGCGCCCTCCAGGAATACGCAGTATTTT.

The J gene is TRBJ1-2, the V gene TRBV6-2 or TRBV6-3; 8 bases align to TRBD1. The CDR3 totals 16 residues. Per germline, CDR1 MNHEY and CDR2 SVGEGT. The V and J ends lost 5 bases and 1 base, in that order; junction bases with no gene match: 9. CDR3 bases: TGTGCCAGCAGTCCCCCGGGACAGGCCTTTAACTATGGCTACACCTTC. It specifies CASSPPGQAFNYGYTF.

The chain carries TRBV4-2 and TRBJ1-2; no definite D call. The CDR3 has 15 residues. Germline CDR1 LGHNA, CDR2 YNFKEQ. Trimming stripped 0 bases from V and 0 bases from J, with 8 bases between. The CDR3 loop reads CASSQENSPNYGYTF. The CDR3 nucleotides read TGTGCCAGCAGCCAAGAGAACAGTCCTAACTATGGCTACACCTTC.

The J gene is TRBJ1-2, the V gene TRBV28, with a possible D match to TRBD1 (6 bases). This CDR3 has 15 amino acids. V shed 3 bases and J shed 7 bases, with 18 bases lying between them. Per the germline V gene, CDR1 is MDHEN and CDR2 is SYDVKM. CDR3 DNA sequence: TGTGCCAGCAGTTTGCCCCCGGCAGGGGCTCTTGGCTACACCTTC. It translates to CASSLPPAGALGYTF.

This chain joins TRBV7-9 and TRBJ1-1; maybe TRBD1 (6 bases). CDR1 is SEHNR, CDR2 FQNEAQ, per germline (reference sequence). The CDR3 length is 14 residues. The V and J ends lost 3 bases and 2 bases respectively, with 10 bases between them. The CDR3 DNA reads as TGTGCCAGCAGCTTCGGACAGCGAAACACTGAAGCTTTCTTT. Its translation: CASSFGQRNTEAFF.

This chain joins TRBV28 and TRBJ1-2; D unresolved. Germline V lookup: CDR1 MDHEN, CDR2 SYDVKM. Trimming removed 3 bases at V and 7 bases at J, with 12 bases between. The CDR3 totals 13 residues. CDR3 bases: TGTGCCAGCAGTTTTCCGGTTGGTAGTGGCTACACCTTC. Protein product: CASSFPVGSGYTF.

V gene TRBV4-1 combines with J gene TRBJ2-3; D is perhaps TRBD2 (7 bases). Germline CDR1 MGHRA, CDR2 YSYEKL. Trimming stripped 0 bases from V and 2 bases from J, with 15 bases between. This CDR3 spans 17 amino acids. The CDR3 bases are TGCGCCAGCAGCCAAGATCGGGCGGGGGCAATCACAGATACGCAGTATTTT. Translating gives CASSQDRAGAITDTQYF.

CDR3 nucleotide sequence: TGTGCCAGCAGCTTAGGTATAGCGGGGGGCCCGGAGACCCAGTACTTC. This gives the protein CASSLGIAGGPETQYF. This sequence joins TRBV7-2 and TRBJ2-5; 10 bases are a match to TRBD2. The CDR3 contains 16 residues. J gave up 5 bases and V 1 base, and 7 bases lay outside the gene matches. The germline V gene has CDR1 SGHTA and CDR2 FQGNSA. The variable domain in full, with the rest retrieved from reference TRBV7-2 and TRBJ2-5, is GAGVSQSPSNKVTEKGKDVELRCDPISGHTALYWYRQSLGQGLEFLIYFQGNSAPDKSGLPSDRFSAERTGGSVSTLTIQRTQQEDSAVYLCASSLGIAGGPETQYFGPGTRLLVL.

CDR3 DNA sequence: TGTGCCAGCAGCGCCAAGAGCGGGTCAGCCGAGAGAAACGAGCAGTACTTC. It yields the protein CASSAKSGSAERNEQYF. J is TRBJ2-7 and V is TRBV7-9, with a weak D call TRBD2 (6 bases). Germline V gene data show CDR1 as SEHNR and CDR2 as FQNEAQ (reference sequence). The germline V and J ends were trimmed by 5 bases and 5 bases, with 25 bases remaining between them. The CDR3 has 17 residues.

This rearrangement joins TRBV29-1 to TRBJ2-2; 10 bases align to TRBD2. The CDR3 loop spans 17 amino acids. J was trimmed by 0 bases and V by 8 bases; bases with no gene match: 12. CDR1 is SQVTM, CDR2 ANQGSEA, per germline. The CDR3 is CSTSGTSDKTNTGELFF. Written as DNA, the CDR3 is TGCAGCACCTCCGGGACTAGCGATAAGACGAACACCGGGGAGCTGTTTTTT.

The rearrangement links TRBV6-2 or TRBV6-3 to TRBJ1-1; 12 bases match TRBD1. Per germline, CDR1 MNHEY and CDR2 SVGEGT. There are 16 residues in the CDR3. V lost 6 bases to trimming and J lost 5 bases; unmatched junction nucleotides: 10. DNA of the CDR3: TGTGCCAGCAGCCCCCGGGACAGGGGGCGTGGGACTGAAGCTTTCTTT. Protein: CASSPRDRGRGTEAFF.

The chain carries TRBV4-3 and TRBJ1-2, with 9 bases that match TRBD1. CDR1 is LGHNA, CDR2 YSLEER, per germline. V was pared by 3 bases and J by 7 bases, with 9 bases of the junction left unmatched. The CDR3 consists of 15 residues. The CDR3 is CASSHEFTGGAGYTF. The CDR3 DNA reads as TGCGCCAGCAGCCACGAATTTACAGGGGGCGCTGGCTACACCTTC.

The chain is built from TRBV5-6 and TRBJ2-2; possibly TRBD2 for D (6 bases). The CDR3 has 16 residues. The germline gives CDR1 SGHDT, CDR2 YYEEEE. V was pared by 5 bases and J by 3 bases, with 17 bases between. The chain's CDR3 is CASSSLGTYDTGELFF. CDR3 DNA: TGTGCCAGCAGTTCACTGGGGACTTACGACACCGGGGAGCTGTTTTTT.

The CDR3 DNA reads as TGTGCCAGCTCACCAGACCGTTCGGGGGGATCACCCCTCCACTTT. It translates to CASSPDRSGGSPLHF. This rearrangement joins TRBV18 to TRBJ1-6; the D gene is possibly TRBD1 (5 bases). The V gene lost 2 bases and the J gene lost 10 bases, with 15 bases spanning the gap. This CDR3 contains 15 residues. Germline-derived CDR1 and CDR2 are KGHSH and LQKENI.

The rearrangement links TRBV9 to TRBJ2-5, with a possible D match to TRBD2 (6 bases). V was cut by 0 bases and J by 3 bases, with 9 bases left in between. This CDR3 is 14 amino acids long. Germline assignment: CDR1 SGDLS and CDR2 YYNGEE. The CDR3 protein is CASSVGEVEETQYF. The CDR3 bases are TGTGCCAGCAGCGTAGGGGAGGTGGAAGAGACCCAGTACTTC.

The chain recombines TRBV10-3 with TRBJ2-7; TRBD1 matches 7 bases. This CDR3 is 15 amino acids long. V lost 8 bases to trimming and J lost 0 bases; unmatched junction nucleotides: 10. CDR1 is ENHRY, CDR2 SYGVKD, per germline. CDR3 loop: CAIRDREVVSYEQYF. The CDR3, as DNA: TGTGCCATCCGAGACAGGGAAGTTGTCTCCTACGAGCAGTACTTC.

V gene TRBV5-1 combines with J gene TRBJ2-1, with TRBD1 as a possible D gene (6 bases). Germline V gene sequence: CDR1 SGHRS, CDR2 YFSETQ. The length of the CDR3 is 15 residues. V was shortened by 5 bases and J by 4 bases, with 16 bases between the two germline ends. The CDR3, as DNA: TGCGCCAGCAGGGGCACGGGACAACCATACAATGAGCAGTTCTTC. The encoded protein is CASRGTGQPYNEQFF.

The chain links TRBV2 to TRBJ2-1; D is perhaps TRBD1 (7 bases). The CDR3 length is 13 residues. The germline CDR1 and CDR2 sequences are SNHLY and FYNNEI. Trimming pared 4 bases from V and 10 bases from J, leaving 14 bases between. In DNA form, the CDR3 reads TGTGCCAGCAGTGCGGAGACAGGGAGGGAGCAGTTCTTC. Amino acid sequence: CASSAETGREQFF.

The genes are TRBV7-8 and TRBJ1-2; D call uncertain. The germline gives CDR1 SGHVS, CDR2 FQNEAQ. CDR3 length: 12 amino acids. V dropped 4 bases and J dropped 8 bases, with 11 bases sitting between them. CDR3 sequence reads: CASSSTKGGYTF. CDR3 nucleotide sequence: TGTGCCAGCAGCTCCACTAAAGGCGGCTACACCTTC.

The chain combines TRBV21-1 with TRBJ1-5. TRBV21-1 is a recognized pseudogene. This CDR3 spans 12 amino acids. DNA for the CDR3: TGTGCCTACCCCCGGAGCAATCAGCCCCAGCATTTT. It is translated as CAYPRSNQPQHF.

DNA for the CDR3: TGTGCCAGCAGTCATTCCCTGGGGGCAAGAAACACTGAAGCTTTCTTT. Translated, it gives CASSHSLGARNTEAFF. This chain connects TRBV27 to TRBJ1-1, with D maybe TRBD1 (6 bases). CDR1 and CDR2 (germline): MNHEY, SMNVEV (reference sequence). With 5 bases removed from V and 2 bases from J, the gap between germline ends came to 18 bases. The CDR3 runs to 16 residues.

The CDR3 DNA is TGTGCCAGCAGTTGGACTAGCGGTTCAATCACAGATACGCAGTATTTT. It encodes CASSWTSGSITDTQYF. J is TRBJ2-3 and V is TRBV6-5; 10 nucleotides agree with TRBD2. Trimming took 4 bases from V and 2 from J; bases not matched to a gene: 6. The germline V gene encodes CDR1 MNHEY and CDR2 SVGAGI. The CDR3 is 16 amino acids.

This clone was counted a few times. This chain connects TRBV27 to TRBJ2-5; TRBD2 aligns across 13 bases. The CDR3 covers 14 residues. J gave up 4 bases and V 6 bases, and 2 bases lay outside the gene matches. The germline gives CDR1 MNHEY, CDR2 SMNVEV (reference sequence). The CDR3 bases are TGTGCCAGCAGACTAGCGGGGGGGCCAGAGACCCAGTACTTC. Translating gives CASRLAGGPETQYF.

The chain links TRBV20-1 to TRBJ1-1; D perhaps matches TRBD1 (6 bases). V shed 3 bases and J shed 1 base, with 9 bases lying between them. The CDR3 sequence is 13 residues long. Germline assignment: CDR1 DFQATT and CDR2 SNEGSKA (reference sequence). The CDR3 DNA reads as TGCAGTGCTAGTAGCAGGGGGAACACTGAAGCTTTCTTT. This sequence encodes CSASSRGNTEAFF.

V and J are TRBV5-5 and TRBJ1-3, with TRBD1 identical over 9 bases. The CDR3 has 17 amino acids. Germline V gene sequence: CDR1 SGHKS, CDR2 YYEKEE (reference sequence). V gave up 0 bases and J gave up 7 bases; unmatched junction bases: 11. The CDR3 region is CASSLAVGDRVYNTIYF. CDR3 in DNA: TGTGCCAGCAGCTTGGCGGTAGGGGACAGGGTATACAACACCATATATTTT.

The gene calls are TRBV2 and TRBJ2-3, with unresolved D. This CDR3 comprises 12 residues. With 8 bases removed from V and 0 bases from J, the gap between germline ends came to 6 bases. CDR1 is SNHLY and CDR2 is FYNNEI in the germline V gene. The CDR3 nucleotides are TGTGCCAGCTGCGAGAGCACAGATACGCAGTATTTT. This encodes CASCESTDTQYF. Drawing the rest from reference TRBV2 and TRBJ2-3, the complete variable domain is EPEVTQTPSHQVTQMGQEVILRCVPISNHLYFYWYRQILGQKVEFLVSFYNNEISEKSEIFDDQFSVERPDGSNFTLKIRSTKLEDSAMYFCASCESTDTQYFGPGTRLTVL.